Sequencing of this T cell receptor (beta chain) was carried out in a study of T cell repertoires in ileal Crohn's disease. Study information: Patients had a median approximately 7.2-year disease duration, and around 35% were active smokers. Findings and caveats of the study: Compared with CD4 T cells, sorted CD8 cells carried more expanded clones. Compared with non-smokers, active smokers at surgery showed more clonal expansions. Clonality above 26.8% at surgery always came with endoscopic recurrence.

Clones were read by immunoSEQ multiplex PCR, and TCRdb kept only the in-frame ones, dropping some. Of around 5,000 clones detected, around nine tenths appear once; the ten largest clones hold about 4.2%. Time point meaning: proximal margin of the surgical specimen (macroscopically non-inflamed). For this clone: The antigen remains unidentified.

Sequenced: ileal tissue. The source is an adult with Crohn's disease.

This chain's CDR3 is CASSLTGRQVEQFF. The DNA of the CDR3 is TGTGCCAGCAGCTTGACCGGGAGGCAGGTTGAGCAGTTCTTC. The chain is built from TRBV7-6 and TRBJ2-1; 7 bases line up with TRBD2. J gave up 9 bases and V 3 bases, and 8 bases lay outside the gene matches. CDR3 size: 14 residues. The germline gives CDR1 SGHVS, CDR2 FNYEAQ.